This TCR beta chain was retrieved from a study of cytomegalovirus exposure and HLA in healthy donors (dated by TCRdb to the late 2010s). As for the study more broadly: The roughly 670 repertoires of the first cohort and the roughly 110 validation repertoires were produced on the same platform, according to a later analysis. The study aimed to test whether cataloging public T cell receptors could reveal signatures of past pathogen exposure. Besides the first cohort of 666 subjects, a separate validation cohort made up of about 120 different subjects was used. The study combined high-throughput TCR immunosequencing, statistical association of individual TCRs with disease status, and machine learning to predict cytomegalovirus infection status.

To note about this clone: The specificity of this receptor is unknown. No much larger clonotype is one base removed from it; base qualities were not supplied.

The donors were included in the validation cohort of 120 subjects, a group kept apart from the roughly 700-subject first cohort. The library was prepared using the immunoSEQ multiplex PCR assay. From the authors' description of their analysis: A statistical classification framework was developed to diagnose cytomegalovirus status using the catalog of TCR beta chain sequences. This is the immuneACCESS table as TCRdb keeps it, with only in-frame sequences that have V and J called. A part of the clones is gone; compared with another copy, unresolved V genes explain less than half, and the rest is unexplained. V and J calls plus clone size are reproduced from that table; the DNA served to infer D and trimming. The sample table contains around 300,000 clones; only one count was recorded for around 86% of them. The ten largest clones add up to around 1% of the sample. What the authors observed across the whole study: The validation cohort had no HLA typing available for a later analysis, so co-occurrence within that cohort was assessed over all 120 repertoires. The study listed 164 TCR beta chains as associated with cytomegalovirus. A few of the identified cytomegalovirus-associated TCR beta chains were confirmed in vitro to be specific for cytomegalovirus antigens. Of the cluster scores, 90% to 95% were above 0 in a later analysis, which found that TCRs clustered in the first cohort also tended to co-occur in the 110 or so validation repertoires. The authors suggested that the approach could potentially be extended to other disease states and immunological phenotypes. While some public TCRs were present in many individuals, most TCR sequences turned up only very rarely across donors. Cytomegalovirus status was reported to be diagnosed by the classifier with high specificity and sensitivity in both the original and validation cohorts.

V and J are trimmed by 1 base and 3 bases, and the gene matches miss 5 bases of the junction. CDR1 and CDR2 (SSHAT, FNYEAQ) derive from the germline V gene (reference sequence). The CDR3 sequence holds 15 residues, the cysteine and phenylalanine included. Only CDR3 DNA remains: 45 bases, in frame from the first base. The rearranged segments are TRBV7-7 and TRBJ2-5; 7 junctional bases match TRBD2. This clonotype was obtained from a woman younger than 30 in good health and CMV-seronegative. The sequenced sample consisted of PBMCs. The bases read TGTGCCAGCAGCTTAGGAGGGAGGGCCGAAGAGACCCAGTACTTC. Translated, it gives CASSLGGRAEETQYF.